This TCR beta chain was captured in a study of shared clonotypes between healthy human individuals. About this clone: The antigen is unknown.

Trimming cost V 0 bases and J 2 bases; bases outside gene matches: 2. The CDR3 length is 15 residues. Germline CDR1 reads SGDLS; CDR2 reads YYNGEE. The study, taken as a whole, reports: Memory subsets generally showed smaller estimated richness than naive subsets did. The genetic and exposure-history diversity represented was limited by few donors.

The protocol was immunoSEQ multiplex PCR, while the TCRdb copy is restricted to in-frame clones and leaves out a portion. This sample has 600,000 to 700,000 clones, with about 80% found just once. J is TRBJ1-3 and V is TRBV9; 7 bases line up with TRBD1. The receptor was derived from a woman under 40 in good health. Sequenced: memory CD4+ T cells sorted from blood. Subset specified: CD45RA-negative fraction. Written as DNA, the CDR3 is TGTGCCAGCAGCGTAGGGCAGGGGGCTGGAAACACCATATATTTT. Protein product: CASSVGQGAGNTIYF.